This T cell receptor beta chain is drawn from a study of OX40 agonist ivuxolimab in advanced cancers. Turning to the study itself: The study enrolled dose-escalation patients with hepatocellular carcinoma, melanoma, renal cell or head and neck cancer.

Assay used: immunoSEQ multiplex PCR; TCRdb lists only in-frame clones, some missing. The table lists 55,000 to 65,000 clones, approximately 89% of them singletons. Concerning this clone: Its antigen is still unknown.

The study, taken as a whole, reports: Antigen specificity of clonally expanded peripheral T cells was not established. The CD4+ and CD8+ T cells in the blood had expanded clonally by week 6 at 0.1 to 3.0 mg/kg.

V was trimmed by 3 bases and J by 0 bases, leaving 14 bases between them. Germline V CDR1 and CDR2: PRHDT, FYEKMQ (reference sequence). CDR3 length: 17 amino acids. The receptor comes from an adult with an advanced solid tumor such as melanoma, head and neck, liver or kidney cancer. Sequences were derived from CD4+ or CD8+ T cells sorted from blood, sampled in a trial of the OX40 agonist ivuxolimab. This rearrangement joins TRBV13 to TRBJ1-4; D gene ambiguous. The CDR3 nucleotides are TGTGCCAGCAGCTTTTCGGTCACCGGCCCAACTAATGAAAAACTGTTTTTT. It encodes CASSFSVTGPTNEKLFF.